The next 13 T cell receptor beta chains were all read from a single sample in a study of T cells in Graves' hyperthyroidism and ophthalmopathy (dated 2019 in TCRdb). Libraries were prepared through multiplex PCR. The sequencing machine was an Illumina HiSeq 2000. TCR beta CDR3 regions were amplified from RNA transcripts. The TCR CDR3 was subjected to a first round of RT-PCR using the HTBI primer set and the Qiagen OneStep RT-PCR kit. Using fastp at Q25 and MiXCR, TCRdb reprocessed the public reads and kept productive beta chains. Rows with a matching CDR3 protein are joined into one entry that keeps the most common DNA and genes. The sample data list roughly 500,000 distinct CDR3 sequences, and about 20% of these were observed just once. The ten biggest clones cover about half of the sample. The sample consisted of blood. All receptors come from a woman in her sixties or seventies with Graves' ophthalmopathy.

This clonotype showed up just a few times. The gene calls are TRBV27 and TRBJ2-1; 12 bases agree with TRBD2. The trim removed 10 bases at V and 10 bases at J, leaving 11 bases unmatched. This CDR3 has 14 residues. CDR1 and CDR2 (germline): MNHEY, SMNVEV (reference sequence). The CDR3 DNA reads TGTGCCACCCTCCCTAGCGGGAGGGACGAGGAGCAGTTCTTC. Protein: CATLPSGRDEEQFF.

CDR3 protein: CASSSLAGVGQNEQFF. CDR3 bases: TGCGCCAGCAGCTCATTAGCGGGAGTAGGGCAGAATGAGCAGTTCTTC. This chain uses TRBV5-1 with TRBJ2-1; 9 bases fit TRBD2. This CDR3 spans 16 amino acids. CDR1 SGHRS and CDR2 YFSETQ come from the germline V gene. The V segment lost 3 bases and the J segment 7 bases; nucleotides outside the gene matches: 11.

The sample holds many counts of this clonotype. The chain joins TRBV6-1 to TRBJ2-1, with 10 bases aligning to TRBD1. This CDR3 has 18 amino acids. Germline-derived CDR1 and CDR2 are MNHNS and SASEGT. V lost 6 bases to trimming and J lost 5 bases; unmatched junction nucleotides: 16. As DNA, the CDR3 is TGTGCCAGCAGGTCCGGGACAGGGGACCTCATAGAAAACAATGAGCAGTTCTTC. Protein sequence: CASRSGTGDLIENNEQFF.

Of note for this clonotype: This may come from a read error, since a much larger clone is one base off. This chain links TRBV12-3 or TRBV12-4 with TRBJ1-1, with a tentative D call TRBD1 (5 bases). The CDR3 has 11 residues. The chain's CDR3 is CACSRGGGCFF. CDR3 DNA sequence: TGTGCCTGCAGTCGGGGGGGGGGTTGTTTCTTT.

This clonotype was recorded many times. The chain links TRBV6-1 to TRBJ2-1; D uncertain. The CDR3 extends over 13 amino acids. From germline, CDR1 is MNHNS and CDR2 SASEGT. V lost 5 bases and J 3 bases, leaving 8 bases between the germline ends. The CDR3 is CASSYDRYNEQFF. Here the CDR3 DNA reads TGTGCCAGCAGTTACGATCGCTACAATGAGCAGTTCTTC.

The chain joins TRBV29-1 to TRBJ1-1; D is ambiguous. The CDR3 sequence is 13 residues long. Germline V CDR1 and CDR2: SQVTM, ANQGSEA. V lost 1 base to trimming and J lost 1 base, with 7 bases between them. CDR3 residues: CSVEGKQNTEAFF. CDR3 DNA sequence: TGCAGCGTTGAAGGGAAACAGAACACTGAAGCTTTCTTT.

In its sample, this clonotype was seen many times. The chain has TRBV2 and TRBJ2-5; D not certain. V gave up 6 bases and J gave up 5 bases, with 10 bases separating them. The CDR3 consists of 12 residues. Germline loops: CDR1 SNHLY, CDR2 FYNNEI. CDR3 nucleotide sequence: TGTGCCAGCAGCTACATAAGGGAGACCCAGTACTTC. Amino acids: CASSYIRETQYF.

This clonotype was seen only a few times. The chain joins TRBV6-7 to TRBJ1-5, with D unresolved. TRBV6-7 is labeled an ORF, and its function is uncertain. With 0 bases removed from V and 1 base from J, the gap between germline ends came to 13 bases. The CDR3 spans 17 residues. The CDR3 nucleotides are TGTGCCAGCAGTTACTCGAGAACAAGGGCGAGCAATCAGCCCCAGCATTTT. Residues: CASSYSRTRASNQPQHF.

This clonotype was picked up many times. This chain links TRBV11-2 with TRBJ2-1; D uncertain. V lost 0 bases, J lost 9 bases, and 12 bases lay in between. CDR3 length: 14 amino acids. CDR1 and CDR2 from the germline V gene are SGHAT and FQNNGV. DNA of the CDR3: TGTGCCAGCAGCTTAGATCCCGCCGCCGGTGAGCAGTTCTTC. Translated: CASSLDPAAGEQFF.

This sequence joins TRBV29-1 and TRBJ2-3; 9 nucleotides align to TRBD1. The CDR3 covers 14 residues. Germline V gene lookup returns CDR1 SQVTM and CDR2 ANQGSEA. With V trimmed by 7 bases and J by 0 bases, 5 bases remained unmatched. This CDR3 is CSARTGVSTDTQYF. The CDR3 nucleotides read TGCAGCGCCCGGACAGGGGTTAGCACAGATACGCAGTATTTT.

This clonotype was detected only a few times. The chain recombines TRBV7-9 with TRBJ1-1, with TRBD1 identical over 7 bases. The CDR3 runs 14 residues. The trim removed 4 bases at V and 4 bases at J, leaving 6 bases unmatched. The V gene's germline CDR1 is SEHNR and CDR2 FQNEAQ (reference sequence). CDR3 amino acids: CASSSVGTATEAFF. The CDR3 DNA is TGTGCCAGCAGCTCAGTCGGGACAGCCACTGAAGCTTTCTTT.

The chain carries TRBV18 and TRBJ2-1; TRBD2 is a possible D gene (5 bases). Trimming removed 8 bases at V and 4 bases at J, with 15 bases between. This CDR3 region has 14 residues. Looked up from germline, CDR1 is KGHSH and CDR2 is LQKENI. The CDR3, as DNA: TGTGCCAGCGCCCCGAGGGCAGCTTACAATGAGCAGTTCTTC. Protein product: CASAPRAAYNEQFF.

This chain joins TRBV6-5 and TRBJ1-1; D gene uncertain. The CDR3 has 18 residues. Germline V gene data show CDR1 as MNHEY and CDR2 as SVGAGI. V lost 2 bases, J lost 0 bases, and 19 bases lay in between. Written as DNA, the CDR3 is TGTGCCAGCAGTTACCTGGGTATGGGGATTGGGTTGAACACTGAAGCTTTCTTT. This translates into CASSYLGMGIGLNTEAFF.